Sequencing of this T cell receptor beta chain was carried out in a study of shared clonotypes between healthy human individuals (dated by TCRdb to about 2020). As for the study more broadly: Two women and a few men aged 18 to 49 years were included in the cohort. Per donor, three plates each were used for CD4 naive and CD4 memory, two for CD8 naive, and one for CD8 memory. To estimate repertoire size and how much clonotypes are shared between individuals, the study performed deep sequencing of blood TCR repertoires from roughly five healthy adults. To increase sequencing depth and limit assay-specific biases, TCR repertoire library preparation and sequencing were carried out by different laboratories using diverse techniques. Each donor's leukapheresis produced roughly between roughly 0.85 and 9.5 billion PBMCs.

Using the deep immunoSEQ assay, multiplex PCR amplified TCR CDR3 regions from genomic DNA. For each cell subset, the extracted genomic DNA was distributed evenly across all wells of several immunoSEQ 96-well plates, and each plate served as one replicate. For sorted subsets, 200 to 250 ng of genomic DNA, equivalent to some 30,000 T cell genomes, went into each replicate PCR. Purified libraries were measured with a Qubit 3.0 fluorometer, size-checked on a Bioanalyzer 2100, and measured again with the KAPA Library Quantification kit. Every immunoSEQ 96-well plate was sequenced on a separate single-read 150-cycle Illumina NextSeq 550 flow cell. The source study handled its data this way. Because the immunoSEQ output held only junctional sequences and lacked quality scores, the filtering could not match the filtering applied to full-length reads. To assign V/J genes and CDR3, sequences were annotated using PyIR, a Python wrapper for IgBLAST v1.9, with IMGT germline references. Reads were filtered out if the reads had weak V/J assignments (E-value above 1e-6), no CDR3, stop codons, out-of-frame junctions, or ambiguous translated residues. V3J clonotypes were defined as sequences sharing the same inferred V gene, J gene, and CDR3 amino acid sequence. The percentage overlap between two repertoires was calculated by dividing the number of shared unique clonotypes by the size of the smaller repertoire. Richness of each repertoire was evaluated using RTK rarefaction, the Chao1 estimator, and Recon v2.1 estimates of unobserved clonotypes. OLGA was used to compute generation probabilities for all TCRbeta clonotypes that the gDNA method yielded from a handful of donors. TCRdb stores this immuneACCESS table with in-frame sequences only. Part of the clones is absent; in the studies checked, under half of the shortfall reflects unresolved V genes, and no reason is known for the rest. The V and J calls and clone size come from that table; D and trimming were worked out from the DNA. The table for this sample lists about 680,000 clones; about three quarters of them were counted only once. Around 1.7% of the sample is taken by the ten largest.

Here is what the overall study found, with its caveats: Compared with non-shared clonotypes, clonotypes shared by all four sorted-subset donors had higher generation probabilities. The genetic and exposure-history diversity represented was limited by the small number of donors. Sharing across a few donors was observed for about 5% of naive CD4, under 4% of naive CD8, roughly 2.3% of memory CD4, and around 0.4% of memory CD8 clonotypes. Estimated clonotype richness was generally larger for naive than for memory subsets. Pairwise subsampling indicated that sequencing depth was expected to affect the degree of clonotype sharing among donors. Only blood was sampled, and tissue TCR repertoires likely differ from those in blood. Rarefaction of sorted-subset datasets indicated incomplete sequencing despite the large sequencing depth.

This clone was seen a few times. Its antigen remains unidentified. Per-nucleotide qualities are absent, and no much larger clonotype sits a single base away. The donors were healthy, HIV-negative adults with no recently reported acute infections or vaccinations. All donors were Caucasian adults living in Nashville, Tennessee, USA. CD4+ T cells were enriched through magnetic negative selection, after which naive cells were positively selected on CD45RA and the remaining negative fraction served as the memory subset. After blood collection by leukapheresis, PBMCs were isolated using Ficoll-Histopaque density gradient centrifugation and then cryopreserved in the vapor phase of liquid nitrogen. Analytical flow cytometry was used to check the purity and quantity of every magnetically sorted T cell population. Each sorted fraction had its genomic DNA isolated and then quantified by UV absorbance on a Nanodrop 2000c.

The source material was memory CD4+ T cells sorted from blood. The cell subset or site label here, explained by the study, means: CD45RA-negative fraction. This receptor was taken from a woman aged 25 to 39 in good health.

In nucleotide form, the sequence is TGTGCCAGCAGTCTACAGGGGTGGTACATTCAGTACTTC. Its protein product is CASSLQGWYIQYF. This chain is built from TRBV6-1 and TRBJ2-4; 7 central nucleotides agree with TRBD1. The germline V gene gives CDR1 as MNHNS and CDR2 as SASEGT. The CDR3 starts with the cysteine, ends with the phenylalanine, and has 13 residues. The only DNA kept is the CDR3, 39 bases in frame from the first base. Clipping removes 5 bases from V and 8 bases from J, with 6 as the unmatched junction base count.